One sample yielded the 14 T cell receptor beta chains listed below, sequenced in a study of T cell responses to AZD1222 COVID-19 vaccine. Produced via immunoSEQ multiplex PCR; TCRdb's table is partial and in-frame only. The data show 89,000 or so clones, about 86% seen once. Sequenced material: peripheral blood, taken 28 days after the second AZD1222 dose. The source of these receptors is an adult who received the AZD1222 COVID-19 vaccine.

The V gene is TRBV11-3, the J gene TRBJ2-1; tentatively, D is TRBD1 (5 bases). V was cut by 0 bases and J by 7 bases, with 10 bases left in between. CDR1 is SGHNT and CDR2 is YENEEA in the germline V gene. The CDR3 loop spans 14 amino acids. CDR3 region: CASSLDGYRNEQFF. Written as DNA, the CDR3 is TGTGCCAGCAGCTTAGATGGCTACAGGAATGAGCAGTTCTTC. Full variable domain (rest looked up from reference TRBV11-3 and TRBJ2-1): EAGVVQSPRYKIIEKKQPVAFWCNPISGHNTLYWYLQNLGQGPELLIRYENEEAVDDSQLPKDRFSAERLKGVDSTLKIQPAELGDSAVYLCASSLDGYRNEQFFGPGTRLTVL.

The chain has TRBV2 and TRBJ1-1; D not resolved. There are 11 residues in the CDR3. The V end was cut by 9 bases, the J end by 1 base, with 6 bases between. Germline-derived CDR1 and CDR2 are SNHLY and FYNNEI. The CDR3 loop is CASTQNTEAFF. The DNA of the CDR3 is TGTGCCAGTACTCAGAACACTGAAGCTTTCTTT. The variable domain in full, with the rest retrieved from reference TRBV2 and TRBJ1-1, is EPEVTQTPSHQVTQMGQEVILRCVPISNHLYFYWYRQILGQKVEFLVSFYNNEISEKSEIFDDQFSVERPDGSNFTLKIRSTKLEDSAMYFCASTQNTEAFFGQGTRLTVV.

The chain links TRBV6-2 or TRBV6-3 to TRBJ1-5; tentatively, D is TRBD1 (5 bases). Germline V gene sequence: CDR1 MNHEY, CDR2 SVGEGT. The CDR3 has 14 amino acids. V was clipped by 4 bases and J by 3 bases, with 10 bases between them. The chain's CDR3 is CASSSGSYNQPQHF. The CDR3 bases are TGTGCCAGCAGTTCAGGGTCCTACAATCAGCCCCAGCATTTT.

The chain has TRBV20-1 and TRBJ1-2; TRBD1 aligns across 8 bases. The CDR3 covers 14 residues. The junction had 5 bases not matched to a gene; V was cut back by 3 bases and J by 2 bases. Germline assignment: CDR1 DFQATT and CDR2 SNEGSKA (reference sequence). Here the CDR3 reads CSASRQGANYGYTF. The CDR3 DNA is TGCAGTGCTAGTAGGCAGGGGGCCAACTATGGCTACACCTTC.

The V and J genes are TRBV18 and TRBJ1-1; D gene ambiguous. CDR1 is KGHSH and CDR2 is LQKENI in the germline V gene. The ends were cut back, 0 bases at V and 0 bases at J, with 8 bases in the middle. This CDR3 comprises 15 residues. DNA of the CDR3: TGTGCCAGCTCACCACCCAGTCTGATGAACACTGAAGCTTTCTTT. It yields the protein CASSPPSLMNTEAFF.

V usage is TRBV9 and J usage is TRBJ2-1; no clear D gene. Germline loops: CDR1 SGDLS, CDR2 YYNGEE. V lost 0 bases and J lost 2, with 9 bases in between. The CDR3 runs 15 residues. CDR3 region: CASSVEGGTYNEQFF. As DNA, the CDR3 is TGTGCCAGCAGCGTAGAGGGCGGAACCTACAATGAGCAGTTCTTC.

The chain recombines TRBV5-4 with TRBJ2-1; either TRBD1 or TRBD2 may fit D (5 bases each). Trimming took off 4 bases at V and 10 bases at J, with 18 bases between the two ends. In germline, CDR1 is SGHNT, CDR2 YYREEE (reference sequence). The CDR3 is 14 residues long. CDR3 sequence (DNA): TGTGCCAGCAGCCGGGACCAGCTAAGTGGGGAGCAGTTCTTC. Its translation: CASSRDQLSGEQFF.

The chain has TRBV5-1 and TRBJ2-7, with unresolved D. Looked up from germline, CDR1 is SGHRS and CDR2 is YFSETQ. Trimming cost V 4 bases and J 0 bases, with 11 bases left between them. The length of the CDR3 is 14 residues. Here the CDR3 reads CASSLQENSYEQYF. In nucleotides, the CDR3 is TGCGCCAGCAGCCTTCAGGAAAACTCCTACGAGCAGTACTTC.

The chain joins TRBV28 to TRBJ1-4; D perhaps matches TRBD1 (5 bases). From germline, CDR1 is MDHEN and CDR2 SYDVKM. The length of the CDR3 is 15 residues. V shed 5 bases and J shed 6 bases, with 16 bases lying between them. The CDR3 coding sequence is TGTGCCAGCAGTCCGTCCGGGGGGTCGGATGAAAAACTGTTTTTT. Translating gives CASSPSGGSDEKLFF.

The V gene is TRBV7-2, the J gene TRBJ2-1; 8 bases fit TRBD1. The CDR3 sequence is 13 residues long. Per the germline V gene, CDR1 is SGHTA and CDR2 is FQGNSA. The ends lost 3 bases at V and 6 bases at J; junction bases unmatched: 1. CDR3 in amino acids: CASSFDRGNEQFF. In DNA, the CDR3 is TGTGCCAGCAGCTTCGACAGGGGCAATGAGCAGTTCTTC. The full variable domain, with the rest looked up from reference TRBV7-2 and TRBJ2-1, is GAGVSQSPSNKVTEKGKDVELRCDPISGHTALYWYRQSLGQGLEFLIYFQGNSAPDKSGLPSDRFSAERTGGSVSTLTIQRTQQEDSAVYLCASSFDRGNEQFFGPGTRLTVL.

The chain has TRBV5-8 and TRBJ1-4, with D uncertain. The CDR3 covers 12 residues. Germline V gene lookup returns CDR1 SGHTS and CDR2 YDEGEE. The V end lost 0 bases, the J end lost 7 bases, and 4 bases lay between the germline ends. The chain's CDR3 is CASSLGVEKLFF. The CDR3 nucleotides read TGTGCCAGCAGCTTGGGGGTTGAAAAACTGTTTTTT.

The V call is TRBV12-5, the J call TRBJ2-1, with D perhaps TRBD2 (6 bases). V lost 4 bases, J lost 9 bases, and 19 bases lay in between. The V gene's germline CDR1 is LGHNT and CDR2 FRNRAP. This CDR3 spans 15 amino acids. In nucleotides, the CDR3 is TGTGCTAGTGGTTCCGGCCAATGGGGGGATTTTGAGCAGTTCTTC. The encoded protein is CASGSGQWGDFEQFF.

The DNA of the CDR3 is TGCGCCAGCAGCTACGACCTTGGGCAGGGGCGCTCTGGAAACACCATATATTTT. This gives the protein CASSYDLGQGRSGNTIYF. This sequence joins TRBV5-1 and TRBJ1-3; D might be TRBD1 (6 bases). CDR3 size: 18 residues. V was cut by 3 bases and J by 0 bases, with 19 bases left in between. Germline V CDR1 and CDR2: SGHRS, YFSETQ.

The genes are TRBV9 and TRBJ2-1; 7 bases align to TRBD2. Germline V gene sequence: CDR1 SGDLS, CDR2 YYNGEE. V lost 3 bases and J lost 9; bases outside the gene matches: 27. The CDR3 is 20 amino acids. The CDR3 sequence: CASSGPLFAGDGARRSEQFF. The CDR3, as DNA: TGTGCCAGCAGCGGGCCCCTCTTTGCGGGAGACGGGGCCAGGCGTAGTGAGCAGTTCTTC.